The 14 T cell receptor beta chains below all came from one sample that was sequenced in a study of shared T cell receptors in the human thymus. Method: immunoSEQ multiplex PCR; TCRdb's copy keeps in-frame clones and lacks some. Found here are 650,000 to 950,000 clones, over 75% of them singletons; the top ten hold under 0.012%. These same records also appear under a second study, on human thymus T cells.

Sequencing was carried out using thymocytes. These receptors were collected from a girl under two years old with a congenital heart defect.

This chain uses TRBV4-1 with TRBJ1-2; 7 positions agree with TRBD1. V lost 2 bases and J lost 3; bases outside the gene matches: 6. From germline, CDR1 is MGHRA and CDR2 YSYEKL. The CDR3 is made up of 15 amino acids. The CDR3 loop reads CASSQRWTGYYGYTF. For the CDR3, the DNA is TGCGCCAGCAGCCAACGGTGGACAGGATACTATGGCTACACCTTC.

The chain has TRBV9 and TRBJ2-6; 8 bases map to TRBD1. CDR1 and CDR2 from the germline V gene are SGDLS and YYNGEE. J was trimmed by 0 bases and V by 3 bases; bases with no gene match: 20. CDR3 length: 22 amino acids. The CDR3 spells CASSASPPRDRQPNSGANVLTF. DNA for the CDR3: TGTGCCAGCAGCGCATCACCACCGCGGGACAGGCAACCTAACTCTGGGGCCAACGTCCTGACTTTC.

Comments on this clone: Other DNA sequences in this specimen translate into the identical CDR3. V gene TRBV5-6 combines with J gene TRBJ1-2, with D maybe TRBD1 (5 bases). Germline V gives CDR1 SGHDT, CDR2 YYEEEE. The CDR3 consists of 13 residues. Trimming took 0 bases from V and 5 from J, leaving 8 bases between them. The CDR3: CASSLGGRYGYTF. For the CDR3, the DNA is TGTGCCAGCAGCTTGGGGGGGAGGTATGGCTACACCTTC.

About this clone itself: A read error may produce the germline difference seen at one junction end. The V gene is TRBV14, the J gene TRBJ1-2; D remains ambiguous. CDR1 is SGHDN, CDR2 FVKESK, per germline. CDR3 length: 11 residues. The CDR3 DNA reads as TGTGCCAGCAGCCAAGATAATGGGGAGCACTTC. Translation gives CASSQDNGEHF.

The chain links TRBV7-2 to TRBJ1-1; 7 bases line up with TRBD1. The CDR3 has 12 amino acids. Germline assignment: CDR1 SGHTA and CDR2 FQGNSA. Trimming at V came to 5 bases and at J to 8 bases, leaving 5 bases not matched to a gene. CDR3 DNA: TGTGCCAGCAGCCAGGGGACAGCCGAAGCTTTCTTT. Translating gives CASSQGTAEAFF.

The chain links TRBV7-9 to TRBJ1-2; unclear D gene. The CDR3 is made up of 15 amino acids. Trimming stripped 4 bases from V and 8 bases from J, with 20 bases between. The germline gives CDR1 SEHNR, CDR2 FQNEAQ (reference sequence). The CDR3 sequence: CASSSYFPVNWGYTF. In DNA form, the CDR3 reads TGTGCCAGCAGCTCATACTTCCCGGTTAACTGGGGCTACACCTTC.

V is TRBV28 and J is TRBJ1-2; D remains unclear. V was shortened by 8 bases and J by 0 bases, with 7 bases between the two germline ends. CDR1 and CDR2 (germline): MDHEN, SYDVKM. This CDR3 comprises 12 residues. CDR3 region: CASGRANYGYTF. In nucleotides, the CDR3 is TGTGCCAGCGGTCGGGCTAACTATGGCTACACCTTC.

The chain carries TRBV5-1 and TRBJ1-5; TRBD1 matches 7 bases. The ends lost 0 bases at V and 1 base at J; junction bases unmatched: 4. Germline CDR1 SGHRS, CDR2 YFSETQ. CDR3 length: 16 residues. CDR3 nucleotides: TGCGCCAGCAGCTTGGGGCCGGGACAGAGCAATCAGCCCCAGCATTTT. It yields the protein CASSLGPGQSNQPQHF.

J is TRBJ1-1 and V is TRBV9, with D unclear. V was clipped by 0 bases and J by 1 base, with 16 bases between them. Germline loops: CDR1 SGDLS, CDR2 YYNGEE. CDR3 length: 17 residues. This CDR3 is CASSVVGSPRSNTEAFF. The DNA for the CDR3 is TGTGCCAGCAGCGTAGTCGGGTCCCCCCGATCGAACACTGAAGCTTTCTTT.

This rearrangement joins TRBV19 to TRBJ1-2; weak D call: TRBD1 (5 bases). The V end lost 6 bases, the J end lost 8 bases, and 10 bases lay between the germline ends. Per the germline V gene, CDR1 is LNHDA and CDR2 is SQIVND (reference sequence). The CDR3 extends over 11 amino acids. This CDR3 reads CASRSGGGYTF. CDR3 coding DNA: TGTGCCAGTAGGTCGGGGGGGGGCTACACCTTC.

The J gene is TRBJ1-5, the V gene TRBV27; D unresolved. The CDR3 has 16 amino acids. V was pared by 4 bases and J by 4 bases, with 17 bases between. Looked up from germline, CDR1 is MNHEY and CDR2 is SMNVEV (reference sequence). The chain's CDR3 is CASSSYGVPSNQPQHF. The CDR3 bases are TGTGCCAGCAGTTCCTACGGGGTACCCTCAAATCAGCCCCAGCATTTT.

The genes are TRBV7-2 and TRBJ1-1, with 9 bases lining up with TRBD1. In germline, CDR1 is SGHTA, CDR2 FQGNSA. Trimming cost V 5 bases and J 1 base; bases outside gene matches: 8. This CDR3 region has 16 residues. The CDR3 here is CASSPRQGGKNTEAFF. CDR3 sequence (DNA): TGTGCCAGCAGCCCCCGACAGGGGGGTAAGAACACTGAAGCTTTCTTT.

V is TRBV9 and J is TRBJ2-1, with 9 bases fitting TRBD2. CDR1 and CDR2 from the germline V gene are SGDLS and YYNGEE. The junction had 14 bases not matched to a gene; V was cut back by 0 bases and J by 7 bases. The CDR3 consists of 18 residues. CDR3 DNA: TGTGCCAGCAGCGTAGGCTGGGGCGAGCGGGGGGATCCTAATGAGCAGTTCTTC. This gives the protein CASSVGWGERGDPNEQFF.

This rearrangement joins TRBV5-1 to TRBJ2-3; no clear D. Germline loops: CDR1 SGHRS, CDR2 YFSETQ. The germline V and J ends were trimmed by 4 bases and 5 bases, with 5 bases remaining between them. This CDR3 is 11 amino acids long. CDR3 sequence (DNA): TGCGCCAGCAGCACAGAAGATACGCAGTATTTT. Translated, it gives CASSTEDTQYF.